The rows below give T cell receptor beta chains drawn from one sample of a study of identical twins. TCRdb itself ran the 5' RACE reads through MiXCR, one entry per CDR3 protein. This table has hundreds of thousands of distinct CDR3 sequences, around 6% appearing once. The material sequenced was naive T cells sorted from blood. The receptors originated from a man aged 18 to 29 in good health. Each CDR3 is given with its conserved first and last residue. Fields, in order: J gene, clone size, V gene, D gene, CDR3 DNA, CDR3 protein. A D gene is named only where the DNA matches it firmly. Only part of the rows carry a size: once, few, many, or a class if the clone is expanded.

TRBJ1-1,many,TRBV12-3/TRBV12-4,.,TGTGCCAGCAGTTTAGATGGTGGGGTCCTCACTGAAGCTTTCTTT,CASSLDGGVLTEAFF
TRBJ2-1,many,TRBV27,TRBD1,TGTGCCAGCAGTTGGGACAGGGCCAATGAGCAGTTCTTC,CASSWDRANEQFF
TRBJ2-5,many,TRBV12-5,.,TGTGCTAGTGTTCTAGGGGAGGAAGAGACCCAGTACTTC,CASVLGEEETQYF
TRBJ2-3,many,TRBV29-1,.,TGCAGCGTTGATACCCACCAGGGGAAAAGAGGAGATACGCAGTATTTT,CSVDTHQGKRGDTQYF
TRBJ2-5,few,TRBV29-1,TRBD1,TGCAGCGTTGAAAGGACAGGGGCCCTTGGGGAGACCCAGTACTTC,CSVERTGALGETQYF
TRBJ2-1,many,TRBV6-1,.,TGTGCCAGCAGACTAAAACTATTGACCTACAATGAGCAGTTCTTC,CASRLKLLTYNEQFF
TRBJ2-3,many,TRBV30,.,TGTGCCTGGGATAGGACAGATACGCAGTATTTT,CAWDRTDTQYF
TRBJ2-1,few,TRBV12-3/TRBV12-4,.,TGTGCCAGCAGTTTTCGGCAGACCTACAATGAGCAGTTCTTC,CASSFRQTYNEQFF
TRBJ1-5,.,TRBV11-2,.,TGTGCCAGCAGCTCCGGGACATCTGGCAATCAGCCCCAGCATTTT,CASSSGTSGNQPQHF
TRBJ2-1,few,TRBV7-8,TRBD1,TGTGCCAGCAGCTTCCGGTCCACCGGGACAGGGGTTAATGAGCAGTTCTTC,CASSFRSTGTGVNEQFF
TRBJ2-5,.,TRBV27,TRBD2,TGTGCCAGCAGTTTAGGGACTAGCGGGAGGGGACAAGAGACCCAGTACTTC,CASSLGTSGRGQETQYF
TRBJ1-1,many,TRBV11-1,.,TGTGCCAGCAGCCGGGAACGGAACACTGAAGCTTTCTTT,CASSRERNTEAFF
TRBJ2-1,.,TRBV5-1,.,TGCGCCAGCAGCCTGACTGAGCACAATGAGCAGTTCTTC,CASSLTEHNEQFF
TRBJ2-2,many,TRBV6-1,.,TGTGCCAGCAGGCTTAGGAGGGAGCATAGGTACACCGGGGAGCTGTTTTTT,CASRLRREHRYTGELFF
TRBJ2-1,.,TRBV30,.,TGTGCCTGCAATAACGGTAATGAGCAGTTCTTC,CACNNGNEQFF
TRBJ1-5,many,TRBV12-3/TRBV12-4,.,TGTGCCAGCAGCTTGGACGGGGTACAGCCCCAGCATTTT,CASSLDGVQPQHF
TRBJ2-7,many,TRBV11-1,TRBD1,TGTGCCAGCAGCCTGGACAGGGGTGGTTTCGAGCAGTACTTC,CASSLDRGGFEQYF
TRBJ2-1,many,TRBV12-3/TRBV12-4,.,TGTGCCAGCAGTTCCGCCGGCCACAGGGCCGATGAGCAGTTCTTC,CASSSAGHRADEQFF
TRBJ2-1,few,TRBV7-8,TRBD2,TGTGCCAGCAGTAGCCGGCGGACTAGCGGGAGTGTCAATGAGCAGTTCTTC,CASSSRRTSGSVNEQFF
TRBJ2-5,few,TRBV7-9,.,TGTGCCAGCAGCTCCACAGCGGCCCAGTACTTC,CASSSTAAQYF
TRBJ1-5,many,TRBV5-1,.,TGCGCCAGCAGCACCGGCACGGGCAATCAGCCCCAGCATTTT,CASSTGTGNQPQHF
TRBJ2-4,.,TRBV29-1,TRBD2,TGCAGCGTTGAGGGGGGGAGGAACATTCAGTACTTC,CSVEGGRNIQYF
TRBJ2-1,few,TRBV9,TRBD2,TGTGCCAGCAGCGTAAGAGGGGCGGGAGTTACCTCCTACAATGAGCAGTTCTTC,CASSVRGAGVTSYNEQFF
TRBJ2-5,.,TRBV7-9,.,TGTGCCAGCCCGAGGCCGGGACAATCTTCCGAGACCCAGTACTTC,CASPRPGQSSETQYF
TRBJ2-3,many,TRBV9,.,TGTGCCAGCAGCGTGTATGAGGTCCTCTCAGATACGCAGTATTTT,CASSVYEVLSDTQYF
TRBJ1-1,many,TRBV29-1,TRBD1,TGCAGCGTCACTGACAGGGTTACTGAAGCTTTCTTT,CSVTDRVTEAFF
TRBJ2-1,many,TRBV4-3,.,TGCGCCAGCAGCCAAGTTAATAGGGGGGTCAATGAGCAGTTCTTC,CASSQVNRGVNEQFF
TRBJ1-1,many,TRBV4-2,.,TGTGCCAGCAGCCAAGAAGGTCCCGGGACTGAAGCTTTCTTT,CASSQEGPGTEAFF
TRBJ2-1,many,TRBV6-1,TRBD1,TGTGCCAGCAGTGAAACAGGGGGCGCCTACAATGAGCAGTTCTTC,CASSETGGAYNEQFF
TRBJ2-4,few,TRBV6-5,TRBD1,TGTGCCAGCGGACAGGGGTTCGACATTCAGTACTTC,CASGQGFDIQYF
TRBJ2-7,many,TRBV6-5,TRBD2,TGTGCCAGCAGTTACTGGCTAGCGGGAGGAGATCGAGAGCAGTACTTC,CASSYWLAGGDREQYF
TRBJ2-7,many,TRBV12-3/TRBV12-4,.,TGTGCCAGCAGCCCCAGGGGGGTGGGCGAGCAGTACTTC,CASSPRGVGEQYF
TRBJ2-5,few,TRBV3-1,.,TGTGCCAGCAGCCAAGAAGGAGGGAGTTTGGAGACCCAGTACTTC,CASSQEGGSLETQYF
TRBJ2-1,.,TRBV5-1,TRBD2,TGCGCCAGCAGCTTTCCTCTCGACGTACCTATGGGACTAGCCGACAATGAGCAGTTCTTC,CASSFPLDVPMGLADNEQFF
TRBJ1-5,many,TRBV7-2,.,TGTGCCAGCAGCCAAGGTTCGGGGTATCAGCCCCAGCATTTT,CASSQGSGYQPQHF
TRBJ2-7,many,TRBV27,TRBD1,TGTGCCAGCAGCCCGGGACAGGGGGCCCACGAGCAGTACTTC,CASSPGQGAHEQYF
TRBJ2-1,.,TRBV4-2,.,TGTGCCAGCGGCCAAGACCCGGCAACCAATGAGCAGTTCTTC,CASGQDPATNEQFF
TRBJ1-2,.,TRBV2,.,TGTGCCAGCAGTGGGCAGACCGCTAACTATGGCTACACCTTC,CASSGQTANYGYTF
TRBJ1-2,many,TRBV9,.,TGTGCCAGCGCCGGTTCTGGCTACACCTTC,CASAGSGYTF
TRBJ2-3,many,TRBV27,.,TGTGCCAGCATCGGGGAGAATGTTGATACGCAGTATTTT,CASIGENVDTQYF
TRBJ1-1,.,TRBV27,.,TGTGCCAGCAGTTTAGCGGGACCGGGGGCCGTCACTGAAGCTTTCTTT,CASSLAGPGAVTEAFF
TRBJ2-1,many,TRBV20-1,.,TGCAGTGCTAGAGATGTACGGGACAATGAGCAGTTCTTC,CSARDVRDNEQFF
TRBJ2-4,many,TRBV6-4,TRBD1,TGTGCCACGCCTAGGGGGACAGGGGTAGCCAAAAACATTCAGTACTTC,CATPRGTGVAKNIQYF
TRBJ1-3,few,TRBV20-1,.,TGCAGTGCTAGAGACCACACACAGGGAGAAGGAAACACCATATATTTT,CSARDHTQGEGNTIYF
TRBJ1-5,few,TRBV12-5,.,TGTGCTAGTGGTTTGGTACTAAGGGGGAATCAGCCCCAGCATTTT,CASGLVLRGNQPQHF
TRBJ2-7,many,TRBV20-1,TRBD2,TGCAGTGCTAGAAGGGCTAGCGGGAGATCCTACGAGCAGTACTTC,CSARRASGRSYEQYF
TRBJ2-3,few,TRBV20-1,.,TGCAGTGCTAGAGCCAGACCCACGGATACGCAGTATTTT,CSARARPTDTQYF
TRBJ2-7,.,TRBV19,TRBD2,TGTGCCAGCCATCCTAGCGGGAGCTACGAGCAGTACTTC,CASHPSGSYEQYF
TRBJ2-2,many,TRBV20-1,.,TGCAGTGCCTTTCAGGGAGGGAACACCGGGGAGCTGTTTTTT,CSAFQGGNTGELFF
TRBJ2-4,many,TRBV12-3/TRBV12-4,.,TGTGCCAGCAGGCAAGGGGCGAGCTCGGCCAAAAACATTCAGTACTTC,CASRQGASSAKNIQYF
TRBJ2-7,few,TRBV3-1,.,TGTGCCAGCAGCCAAGTAAGCGGGTCGCCCTACGAGCAGTACTTC,CASSQVSGSPYEQYF
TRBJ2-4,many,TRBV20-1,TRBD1,TGCAGTGCTAGAGGACAGGGATACATTCAGTACTTC,CSARGQGYIQYF
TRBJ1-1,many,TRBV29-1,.,TGCAGCGTTGGCCAGAACACTGAAGCTTTCTTT,CSVGQNTEAFF
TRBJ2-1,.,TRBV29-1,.,TGCAGCGGTTCAATAGGGGGGGCTGCCTACAATGAGCAGTTCTTC,CSGSIGGAAYNEQFF
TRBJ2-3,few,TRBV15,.,TGTGCCACCAGCAGAGATAGTGGGTCAGAGTCCACAGATACGCAGTATTTT,CATSRDSGSESTDTQYF
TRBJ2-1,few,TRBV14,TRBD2,TGTGCCAGCAGCCAAGATTCGTCTAGCGGGATGCTCTACAATGAGCAGTTCTTC,CASSQDSSSGMLYNEQFF
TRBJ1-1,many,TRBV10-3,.,TGTGCCATCATGGGGAACACTGAAGCTTTCTTT,CAIMGNTEAFF
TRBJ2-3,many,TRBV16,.,TGTGCCAGCAGCTCCTCTCTGAGATTCACAGATACGCAGTATTTT,CASSSSLRFTDTQYF
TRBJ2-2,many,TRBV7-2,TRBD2,TGTGCCAGCAGAAAGGGACTAGCGGACACCGGGGAGCTGTTTTTT,CASRKGLADTGELFF
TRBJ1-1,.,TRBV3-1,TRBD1,TGTGCCAGCAGAGATCCCGGGACAGGGGGTTGGAGTGAGGCTTTCTTT,CASRDPGTGGWSEAFF